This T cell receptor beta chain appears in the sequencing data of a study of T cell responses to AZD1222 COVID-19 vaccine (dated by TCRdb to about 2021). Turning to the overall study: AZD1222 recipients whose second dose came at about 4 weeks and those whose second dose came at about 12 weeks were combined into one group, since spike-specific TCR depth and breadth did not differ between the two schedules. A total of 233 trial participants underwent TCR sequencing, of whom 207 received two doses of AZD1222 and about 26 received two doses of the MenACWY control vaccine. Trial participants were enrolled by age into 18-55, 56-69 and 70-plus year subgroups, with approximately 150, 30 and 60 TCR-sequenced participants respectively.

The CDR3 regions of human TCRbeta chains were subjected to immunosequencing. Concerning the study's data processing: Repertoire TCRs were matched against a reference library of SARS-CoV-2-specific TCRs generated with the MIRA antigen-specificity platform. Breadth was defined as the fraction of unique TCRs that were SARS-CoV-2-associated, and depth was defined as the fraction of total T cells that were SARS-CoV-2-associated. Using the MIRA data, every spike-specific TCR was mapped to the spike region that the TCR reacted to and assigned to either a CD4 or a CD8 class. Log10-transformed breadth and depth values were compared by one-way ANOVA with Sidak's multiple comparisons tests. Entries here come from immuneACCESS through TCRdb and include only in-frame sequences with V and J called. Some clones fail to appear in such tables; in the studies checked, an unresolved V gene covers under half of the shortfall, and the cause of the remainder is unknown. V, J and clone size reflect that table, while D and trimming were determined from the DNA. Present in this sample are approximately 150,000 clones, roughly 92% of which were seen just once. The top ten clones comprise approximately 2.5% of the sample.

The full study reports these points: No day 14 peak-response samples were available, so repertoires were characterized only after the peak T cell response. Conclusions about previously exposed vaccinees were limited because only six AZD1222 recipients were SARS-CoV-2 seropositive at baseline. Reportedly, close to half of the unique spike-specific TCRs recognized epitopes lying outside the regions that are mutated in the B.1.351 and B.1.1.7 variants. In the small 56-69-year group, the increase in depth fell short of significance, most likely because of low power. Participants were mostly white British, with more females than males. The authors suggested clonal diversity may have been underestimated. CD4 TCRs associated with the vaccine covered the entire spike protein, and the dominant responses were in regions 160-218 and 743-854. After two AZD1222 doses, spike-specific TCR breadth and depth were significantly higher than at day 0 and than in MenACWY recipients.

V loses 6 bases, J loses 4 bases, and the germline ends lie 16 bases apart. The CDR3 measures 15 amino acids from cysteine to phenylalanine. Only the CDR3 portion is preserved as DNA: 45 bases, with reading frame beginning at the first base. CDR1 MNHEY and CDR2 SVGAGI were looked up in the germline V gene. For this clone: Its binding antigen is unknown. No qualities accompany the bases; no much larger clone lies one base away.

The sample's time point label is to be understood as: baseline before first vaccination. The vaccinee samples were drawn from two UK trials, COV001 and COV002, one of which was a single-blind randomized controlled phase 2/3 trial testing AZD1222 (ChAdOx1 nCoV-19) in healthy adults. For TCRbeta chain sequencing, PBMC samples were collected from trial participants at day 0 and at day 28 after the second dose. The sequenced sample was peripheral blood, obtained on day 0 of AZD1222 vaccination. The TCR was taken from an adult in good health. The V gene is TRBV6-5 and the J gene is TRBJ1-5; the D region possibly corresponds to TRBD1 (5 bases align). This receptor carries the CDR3 CASSAIRDQNQPQHF. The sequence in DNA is TGTGCCAGCAGCGCAATCCGGGACCAAAATCAGCCCCAGCATTTT.